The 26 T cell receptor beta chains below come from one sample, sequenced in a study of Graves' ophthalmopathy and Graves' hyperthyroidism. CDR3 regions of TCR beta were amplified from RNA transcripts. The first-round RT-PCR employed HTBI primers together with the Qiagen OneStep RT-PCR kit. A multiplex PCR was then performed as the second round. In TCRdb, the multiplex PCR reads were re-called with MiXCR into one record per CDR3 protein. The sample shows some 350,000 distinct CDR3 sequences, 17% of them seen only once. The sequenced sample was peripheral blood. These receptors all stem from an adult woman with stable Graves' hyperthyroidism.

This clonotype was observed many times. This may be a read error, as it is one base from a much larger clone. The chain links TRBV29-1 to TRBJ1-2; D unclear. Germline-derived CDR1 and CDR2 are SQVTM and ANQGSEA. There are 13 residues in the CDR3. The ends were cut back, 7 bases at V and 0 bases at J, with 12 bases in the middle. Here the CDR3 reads CSAGPGANYGYTF. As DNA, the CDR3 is TGCAGCGCCGGGCCAGGTGCTAACTATGGCTACACCTTC.

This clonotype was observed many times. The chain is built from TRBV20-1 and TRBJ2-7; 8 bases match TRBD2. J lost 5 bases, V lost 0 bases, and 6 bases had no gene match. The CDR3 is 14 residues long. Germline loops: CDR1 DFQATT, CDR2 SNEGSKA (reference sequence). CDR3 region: CSAREGTSGNEQYF. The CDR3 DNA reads TGCAGTGCTAGAGAGGGGACTAGTGGGAACGAGCAGTACTTC.

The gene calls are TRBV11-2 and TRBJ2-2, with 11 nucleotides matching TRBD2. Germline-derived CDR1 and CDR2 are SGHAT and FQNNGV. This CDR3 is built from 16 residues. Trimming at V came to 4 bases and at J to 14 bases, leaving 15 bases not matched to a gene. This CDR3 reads CASSSISGGADKQLFF. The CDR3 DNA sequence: TGTGCCAGCAGCTCGATTAGCGGGGGGGCTGATAAGCAACTGTTTTTT.

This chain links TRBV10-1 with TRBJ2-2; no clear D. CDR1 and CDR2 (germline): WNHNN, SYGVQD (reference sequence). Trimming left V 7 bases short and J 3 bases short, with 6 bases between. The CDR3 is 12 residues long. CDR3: CASNVHTGELFF. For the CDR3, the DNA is TGCGCCAGCAATGTACACACCGGGGAGCTGTTTTTT.

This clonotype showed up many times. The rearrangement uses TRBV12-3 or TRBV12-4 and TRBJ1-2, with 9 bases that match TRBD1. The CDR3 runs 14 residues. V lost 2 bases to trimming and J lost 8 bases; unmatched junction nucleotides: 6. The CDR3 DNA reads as TGTGCCAGCAGTTTACCCGGGACAGGGTCCGGCTACACCTTC. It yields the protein CASSLPGTGSGYTF.

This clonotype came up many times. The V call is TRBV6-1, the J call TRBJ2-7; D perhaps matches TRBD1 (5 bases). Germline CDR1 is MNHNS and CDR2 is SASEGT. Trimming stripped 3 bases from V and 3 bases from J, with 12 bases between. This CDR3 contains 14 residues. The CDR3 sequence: CASSEGQGIYEQYF. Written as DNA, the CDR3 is TGTGCCAGCAGTGAGGGGCAGGGAATCTACGAGCAGTACTTC.

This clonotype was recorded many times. CDR3 coding DNA: TGTGCCAGCAGCTTAGCCCTGTGGGGGAACACTGAAGCTTTCTTT. It specifies CASSLALWGNTEAFF. The chain employs TRBV7-2 and TRBJ1-1; D not resolved. This CDR3 is built from 15 residues. Germline CDR1 SGHTA, CDR2 FQGNSA. V was pared by 0 bases and J by 1 base, with 9 bases between. Variable domain in full (rest from reference TRBV7-2 and TRBJ1-1): GAGVSQSPSNKVTEKGKDVELRCDPISGHTALYWYRQSLGQGLEFLIYFQGNSAPDKSGLPSDRFSAERTGGSVSTLTIQRTQQEDSAVYLCASSLALWGNTEAFFGQGTRLTVV.

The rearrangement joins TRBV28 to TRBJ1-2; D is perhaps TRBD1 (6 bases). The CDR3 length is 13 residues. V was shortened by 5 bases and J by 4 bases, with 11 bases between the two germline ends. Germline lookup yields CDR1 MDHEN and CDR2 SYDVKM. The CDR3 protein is CASSDGQPYGYTF. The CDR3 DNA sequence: TGTGCCAGCAGTGATGGACAGCCCTATGGCTACACCTTC.

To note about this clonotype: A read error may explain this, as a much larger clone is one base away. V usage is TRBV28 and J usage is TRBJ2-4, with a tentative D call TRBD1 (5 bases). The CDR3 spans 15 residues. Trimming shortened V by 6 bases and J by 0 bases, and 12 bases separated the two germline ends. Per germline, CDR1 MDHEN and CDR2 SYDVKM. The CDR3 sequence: CASSSIGVAKNIQYF. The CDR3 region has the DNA TGTGCCAGCAGCTCGATAGGGGTAGCCAAAAACATTCAGTACTTC.

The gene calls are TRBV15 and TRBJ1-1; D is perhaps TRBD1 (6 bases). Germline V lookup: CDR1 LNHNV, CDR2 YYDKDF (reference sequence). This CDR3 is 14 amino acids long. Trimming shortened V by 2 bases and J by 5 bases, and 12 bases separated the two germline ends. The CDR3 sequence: CATSRPGAWTEAFF. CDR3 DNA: TGTGCCACCAGCAGACCGGGGGCATGGACTGAAGCTTTCTTT.

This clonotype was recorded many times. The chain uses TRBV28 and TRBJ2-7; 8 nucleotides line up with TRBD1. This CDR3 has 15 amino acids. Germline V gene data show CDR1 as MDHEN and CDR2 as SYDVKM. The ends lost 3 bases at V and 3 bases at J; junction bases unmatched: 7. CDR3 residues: CASSLVRQGIYEQYF. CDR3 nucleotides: TGTGCCAGCAGTTTGGTGAGACAGGGGATCTACGAGCAGTACTTC.

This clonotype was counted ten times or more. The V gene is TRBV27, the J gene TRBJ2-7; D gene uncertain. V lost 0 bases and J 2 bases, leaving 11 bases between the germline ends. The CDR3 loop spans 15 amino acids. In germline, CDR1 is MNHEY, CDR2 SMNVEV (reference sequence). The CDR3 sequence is CASSLSPGSPYEQYF. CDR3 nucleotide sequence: TGTGCCAGCAGTTTATCTCCCGGTTCCCCCTACGAGCAGTACTTC.

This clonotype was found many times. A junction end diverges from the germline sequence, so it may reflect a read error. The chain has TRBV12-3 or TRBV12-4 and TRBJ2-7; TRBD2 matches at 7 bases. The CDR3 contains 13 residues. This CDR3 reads CASSPGLAYEQYF. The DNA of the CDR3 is TGCGCCAGCAGTCCCGGACTAGCCTACGAGCAGTACTTC.

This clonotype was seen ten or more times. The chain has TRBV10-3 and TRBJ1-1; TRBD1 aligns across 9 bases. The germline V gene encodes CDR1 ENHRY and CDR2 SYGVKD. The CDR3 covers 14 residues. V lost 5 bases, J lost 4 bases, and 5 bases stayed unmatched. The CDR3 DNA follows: TGTGCCATCAGTCGGGACAGGGAGGGCACTGAAGCTTTCTTT. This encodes CAISRDREGTEAFF.

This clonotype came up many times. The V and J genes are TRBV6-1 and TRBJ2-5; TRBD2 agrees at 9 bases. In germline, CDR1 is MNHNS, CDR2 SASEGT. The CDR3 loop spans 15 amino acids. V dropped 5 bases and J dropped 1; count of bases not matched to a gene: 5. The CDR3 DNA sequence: TGTGCCAGCAGTCCTTTGCGGGAGGGCCAAGAGACCCAGTACTTC. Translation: CASSPLREGQETQYF.

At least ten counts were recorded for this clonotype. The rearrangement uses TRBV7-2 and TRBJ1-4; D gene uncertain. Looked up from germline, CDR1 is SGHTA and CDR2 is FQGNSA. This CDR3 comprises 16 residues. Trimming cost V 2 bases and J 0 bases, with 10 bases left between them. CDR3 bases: TGTGCCAGCAGCTTAATGGACCCAGCAACTAATGAAAAACTGTTTTTT. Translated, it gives CASSLMDPATNEKLFF.

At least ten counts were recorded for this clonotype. In nucleotides, the CDR3 is TGTGCCAGCTCAAACGTACCTGGGGTCGCCGAGCAGTACTTC. Translating gives CASSNVPGVAEQYF. This chain links TRBV18 with TRBJ2-7; D is unclear. The CDR3 runs 14 residues. CDR1 KGHSH and CDR2 LQKENI come from the germline V gene. V was shortened by 5 bases and J by 6 bases, with 17 bases between the two germline ends.

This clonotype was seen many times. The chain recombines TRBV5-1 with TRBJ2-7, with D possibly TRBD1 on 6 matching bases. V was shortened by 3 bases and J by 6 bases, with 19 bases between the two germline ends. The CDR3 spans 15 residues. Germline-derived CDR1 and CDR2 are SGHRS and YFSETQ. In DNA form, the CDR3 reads TGCGCCAGCAGCTGGGGGACCGCAGGGGTCGGCGAGCAGTACTTC. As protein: CASSWGTAGVGEQYF.

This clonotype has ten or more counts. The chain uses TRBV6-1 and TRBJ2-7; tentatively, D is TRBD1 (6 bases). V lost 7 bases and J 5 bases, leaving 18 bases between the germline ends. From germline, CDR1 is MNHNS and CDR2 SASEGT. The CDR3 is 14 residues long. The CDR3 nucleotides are TGTGCCAGCACCCTAGGGGGAAGTTTGGACGAGCAGTACTTC. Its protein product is CASTLGGSLDEQYF.

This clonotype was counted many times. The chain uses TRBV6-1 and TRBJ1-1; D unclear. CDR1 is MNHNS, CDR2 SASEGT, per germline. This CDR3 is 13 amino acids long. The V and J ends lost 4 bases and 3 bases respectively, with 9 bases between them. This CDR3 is CASSARYYTEAFF. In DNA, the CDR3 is TGTGCCAGCAGTGCTCGTTACTACACTGAAGCTTTCTTT.

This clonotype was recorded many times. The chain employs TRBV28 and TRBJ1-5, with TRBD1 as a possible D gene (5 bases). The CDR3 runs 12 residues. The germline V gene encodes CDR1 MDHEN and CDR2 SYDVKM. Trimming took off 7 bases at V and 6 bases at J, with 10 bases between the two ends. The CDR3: CASTIGVQPQHF. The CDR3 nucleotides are TGTGCCAGCACTATAGGGGTTCAGCCCCAGCATTTT.

The chain's CDR3 is CSARESRTAYEQYF. The CDR3 DNA reads as TGCAGTGCTAGAGAGAGCAGGACAGCCTACGAGCAGTACTTC. This rearrangement joins TRBV20-1 to TRBJ2-7, with D perhaps TRBD1 (6 bases). The germline gives CDR1 DFQATT, CDR2 SNEGSKA (reference sequence). V gave up 0 bases and J gave up 2 bases, with 11 bases separating them. CDR3 length: 14 residues.

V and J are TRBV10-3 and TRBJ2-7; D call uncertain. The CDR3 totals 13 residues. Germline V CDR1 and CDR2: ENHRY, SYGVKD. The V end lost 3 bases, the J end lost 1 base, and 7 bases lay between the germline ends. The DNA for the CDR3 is TGTGCCATCAGTGATGGGGAATCCTACGAGCAGTACTTC. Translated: CAISDGESYEQYF.

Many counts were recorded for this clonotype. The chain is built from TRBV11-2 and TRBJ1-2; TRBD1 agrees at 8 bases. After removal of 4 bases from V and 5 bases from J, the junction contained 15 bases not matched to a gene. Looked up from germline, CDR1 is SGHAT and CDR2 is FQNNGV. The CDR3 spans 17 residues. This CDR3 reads CASSSRQSPGGGYGYTF. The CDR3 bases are TGTGCCAGCAGCTCCCGCCAATCCCCAGGGGGCGGATATGGCTACACCTTC.

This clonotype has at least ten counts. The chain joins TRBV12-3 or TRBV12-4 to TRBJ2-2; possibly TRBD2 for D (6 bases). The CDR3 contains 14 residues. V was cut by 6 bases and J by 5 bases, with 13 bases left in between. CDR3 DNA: TGTGCCAGCAGGTCGGGGGTCGGGACCGGGGAGCTGTTTTTT. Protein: CASRSGVGTGELFF.

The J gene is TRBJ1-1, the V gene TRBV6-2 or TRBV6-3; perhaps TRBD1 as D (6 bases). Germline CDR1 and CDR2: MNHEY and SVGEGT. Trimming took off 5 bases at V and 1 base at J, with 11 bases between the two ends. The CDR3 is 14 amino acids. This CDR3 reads CASSLWTANTEAFF. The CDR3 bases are TGTGCCAGCAGTCTATGGACAGCGAACACTGAAGCTTTCTTT.